This T cell receptor beta chain was identified during a study of T cell responses to AZD1222 COVID-19 vaccine. As for the study in general: Second-dose intervals near 4 or 12 weeks were combined.

As to this clone: Its specificity is not known.

Only in-frame clones appear in the TCRdb table, and some are missing; sequencing was by immunoSEQ multiplex PCR. The sample has about 120,000 clones, around 89% seen once. V gave up 2 bases and J gave up 6 bases, with 14 bases separating them. The germline CDR1 and CDR2 sequences are WNHNN and SYGVQD (reference sequence). The CDR3 is made up of 14 amino acids. Findings of the study overall: Donors skewed white British and female; clonal diversity was possibly underestimated. CD4 TCRs linked to vaccination spanned spike, dominating at 160-218 and 743-854.

The J gene is TRBJ2-7, the V gene TRBV10-1, with D possibly matching TRBD2 (5 bases). The specimen was peripheral blood, collected on day 0 of AZD1222 vaccination. The source of this sequence is an adult in good health. In DNA, the CDR3 is TGCGCCAGCAGTGAGGCTGCTAGCAGCTCCGAGCAGTACTTC. Translation: CASSEAASSSEQYF.